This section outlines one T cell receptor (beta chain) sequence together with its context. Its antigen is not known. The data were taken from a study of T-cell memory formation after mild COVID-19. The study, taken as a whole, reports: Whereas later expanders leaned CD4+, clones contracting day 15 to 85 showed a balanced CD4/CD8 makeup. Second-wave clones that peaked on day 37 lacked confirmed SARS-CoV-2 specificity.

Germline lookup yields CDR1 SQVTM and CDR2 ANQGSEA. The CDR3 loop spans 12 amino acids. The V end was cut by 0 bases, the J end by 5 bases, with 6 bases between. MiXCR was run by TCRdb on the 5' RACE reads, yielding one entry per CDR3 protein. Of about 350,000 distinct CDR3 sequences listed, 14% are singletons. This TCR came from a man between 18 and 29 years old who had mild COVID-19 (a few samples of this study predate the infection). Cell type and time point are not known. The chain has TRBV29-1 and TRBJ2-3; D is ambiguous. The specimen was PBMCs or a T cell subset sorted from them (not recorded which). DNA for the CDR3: TGCAGCGTTGAAGAGGTCGAAGATACGCAGTATTTT. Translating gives CSVEEVEDTQYF.